This T cell receptor beta chain derives from a study of shared clonotypes between healthy human individuals (dated by TCRdb to about 2020). Notes on the research overall: The cohort included a few men and a couple of women between 18 and 49 years of age. For each donor, three plates each were used for CD4 naive and CD4 memory, two plates were used for CD8 naive, and one plate was used for CD8 memory. The study deeply sequenced blood TCR repertoires of about 5 healthy adults to estimate repertoire size and the extent of clonotype sharing between individuals. Different laboratories and diverse techniques were used to prepare libraries and sequence TCR repertoires, to increase sequencing depth and limit assay-specific biases. Each donor's leukapheresis produced roughly between roughly 0.85 and 9 billion PBMCs. Paper-wide results and their limitations: Based on pairwise subsampling, the degree of clonotype sharing among donors was expected to be affected by sequencing depth. Sharing across a handful of donors was observed for approximately 5% of naive CD4, over 3% of naive CD8, 2% to 2.5% of memory CD4, and around 0.4% of memory CD8 clonotypes. Because the study included only a small number of donors, the genetic and exposure-history diversity represented was limited. Compared with non-shared clonotypes, the clonotypes found in all four sorted-subset donors had higher generation probabilities. Rarefaction of sorted-subset datasets indicated incomplete sequencing despite the large sequencing depth. Only blood was sampled, and tissue TCR repertoires likely differ from those in blood. Naive subsets generally had larger estimated clonotype richness than memory subsets did.

TCR CDR3 regions were amplified from genomic DNA by multiplex PCR using the deep immunoSEQ assay. Genomic DNA extracted from each cell subset was distributed evenly over all wells of several immunoSEQ 96-well plates, and each plate served as one replicate. For sorted subsets, about 220 ng of genomic DNA, equivalent to roughly 33,000 T cell genomes, went into each replicate PCR. Purified libraries were quantified with a Qubit 3.0 fluorometer, sized on a Bioanalyzer 2100, and re-quantified with the KAPA Library Quantification kit. Every immunoSEQ 96-well plate was sequenced on a dedicated single-read 150-cycle Illumina NextSeq 550 flow cell. In the source study's methods: Because the immunoSEQ output held only junctional sequences and lacked quality scores, the filtering could not match the filtering applied to full-length reads. To assign V/J genes and CDR3, sequences were annotated using PyIR, a Python wrapper for IgBLAST v1.9, with IMGT germline references. Any read was removed if the V/J assignment was weak (E-value above 1e-6), the CDR3 was missing, or the read contained stop codons, out-of-frame junctions, or ambiguous translated residues. V3J clonotypes were defined as sequences sharing an identical inferred V gene, J gene, and CDR3 amino acid sequence. Percentage overlap between repertoires was calculated by dividing the number of shared unique clonotypes by the size of the smaller repertoire. Richness of each repertoire was evaluated using RTK rarefaction, the Chao1 estimator, and Recon v2.1 estimates of unobserved clonotypes. OLGA was used to compute generation probabilities for all TCRbeta clonotypes that the gDNA method yielded from a handful of donors. As stored in TCRdb, this immuneACCESS dataset retains in-frame rearrangements with V and J assigned. A fraction of the clones does not appear; measured against another copy, unresolved V genes explain less than half of the discrepancy, and the remainder lacks a known reason. V and J calls and clone size are copied from that table; D and trimming were computed from the DNA. The sample table shows around 2,000,000 clones, and 90% to 95% are seen once. Of the sample, more than 0.1% is held by the ten largest clones.

From a lookup of the germline V gene, CDR1 and CDR2 are KGHSH and LQKENI. Trimming costs V 3 bases and J 7 bases, and their ends lie 10 bases apart. The CDR3 goes from the cysteine to the phenylalanine over 13 residues. Kept here is only the CDR3 DNA, which spans 39 bases and is read in frame from base 1. The donors were healthy, HIV-negative adults with no recently reported acute infections or vaccinations. Every donor was a Caucasian adult residing in Nashville, Tennessee, USA. CD4+ T cells were enriched by magnetic negative selection, after which naive cells were positively selected on CD45RA and the negative fraction was taken as the memory subset. Blood was collected by leukapheresis, and PBMCs were isolated by Ficoll-Histopaque density gradient centrifugation and then cryopreserved in liquid nitrogen vapor phase. Purity and quantity of every magnetically sorted T cell population were checked by analytical flow cytometry. Each sorted fraction had its genomic DNA isolated and then quantified by UV absorbance on a Nanodrop 2000c.

Of note for this clone: It lacks a known antigen. The input lacks base qualities; no much larger clone sits a single base away. The same CDR3 arises from other DNA sequences in this sample as well.

The V gene is TRBV18 and the J gene is TRBJ2-1; the D gene assignment is ambiguous. The TCR comes from a man aged 18-30 years in good health. Input material: naive CD4+ T cells sorted from blood. Explained via the paper, the cell subset or site label denotes: CD45RA+ positively selected. CDR3 sequence: CASSPYRGNEQFF. The sequenced DNA: TGTGCCAGCTCACCTTATAGAGGAAATGAGCAGTTCTTC.